This T cell receptor beta chain was observed in a study of shared clonotypes between healthy human individuals. With respect to this clone: Antigen unknown.

In the CD4+ fraction, cells were divided into CD45RA+ naive and CD45RA-negative memory subsets. Template for every sorted-subset replicate PCR totaled about 200 ng DNA, 25,000 to 30,000 T cell genomes. Method: immunoSEQ multiplex PCR; TCRdb's copy keeps in-frame clones and lacks some. Of around 1,100,000 clones in the sample, roughly 77% were seen once. Regarding the study as a whole: Naive subsets typically showed greater estimated richness than memory subsets. Non-shared clonotypes were found to have lower generation probabilities than the clonotypes that were shared by all four of the sorted-subset donors.

With V trimmed by 0 bases and J by 3 bases, 8 bases remained unmatched. The CDR3 is made up of 16 amino acids. Germline CDR1 and CDR2: LNHDA and SQIVND (reference sequence). The clonotype was recovered from a man between 18 and 35 years old in good health. Some clones in this sample may be carry-over from other donors' samples. The source material was memory CD4+ T cells from PBMCs. The subset denotes: CD45RA-negative fraction. V gene TRBV19 combines with J gene TRBJ2-7, with TRBD2 identical over 7 bases. The CDR3 protein is CASSIDHPGEGYEQYF. CDR3 nucleotide sequence: TGTGCCAGTAGTATAGATCATCCCGGGGAGGGCTACGAGCAGTACTTC.